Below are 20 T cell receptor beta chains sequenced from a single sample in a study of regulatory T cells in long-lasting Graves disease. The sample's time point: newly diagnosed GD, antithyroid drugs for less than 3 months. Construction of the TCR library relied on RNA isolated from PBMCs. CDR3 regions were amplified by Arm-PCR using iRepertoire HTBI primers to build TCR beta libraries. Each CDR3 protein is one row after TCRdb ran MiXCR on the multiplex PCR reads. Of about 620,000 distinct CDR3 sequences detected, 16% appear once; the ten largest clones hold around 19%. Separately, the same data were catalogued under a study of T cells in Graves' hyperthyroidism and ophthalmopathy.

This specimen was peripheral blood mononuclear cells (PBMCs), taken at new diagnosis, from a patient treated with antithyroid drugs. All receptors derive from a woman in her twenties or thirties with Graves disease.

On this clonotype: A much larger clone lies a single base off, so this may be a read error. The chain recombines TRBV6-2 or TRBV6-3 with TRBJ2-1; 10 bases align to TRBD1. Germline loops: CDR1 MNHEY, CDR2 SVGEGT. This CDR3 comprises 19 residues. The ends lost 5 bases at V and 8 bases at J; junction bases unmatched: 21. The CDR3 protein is CASSETDGVWDRGRDEQFF. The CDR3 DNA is TGTGCCAGCAGTGAAACTGATGGGGTGTGGGACAGGGGTCGCGATGAGCAGTTCTTC.

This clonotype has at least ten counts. The CDR3 DNA follows: TGTGCCAGCAGCTTCCCGCCCCCAGATACGCAGTATTTT. Protein: CASSFPPPDTQYF. The gene calls are TRBV7-9 and TRBJ2-3; D gene ambiguous. The CDR3 is 13 amino acids. Trimming took off 3 bases at V and 4 bases at J, with 8 bases between the two ends. Germline CDR1 is SEHNR and CDR2 is FQNEAQ (reference sequence).

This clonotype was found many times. CDR3 residues: CASSRRAGDPGELFF. For the CDR3, the DNA is TGTGCCAGCAGCCGGCGAGCGGGAGACCCCGGGGAGCTGTTTTTT. This sequence joins TRBV7-2 and TRBJ2-2; 8 nucleotides line up with TRBD2. V lost 5 bases to trimming and J lost 6 bases; unmatched junction nucleotides: 8. The CDR3 extends over 15 amino acids. Germline loops: CDR1 SGHTA, CDR2 FQGNSA.

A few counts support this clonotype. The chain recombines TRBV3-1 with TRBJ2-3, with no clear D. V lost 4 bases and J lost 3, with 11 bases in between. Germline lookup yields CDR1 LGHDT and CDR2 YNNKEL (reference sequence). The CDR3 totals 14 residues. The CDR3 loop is CASSPPLKTDTQYF. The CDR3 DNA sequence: TGTGCCAGCAGCCCACCCTTGAAGACAGATACGCAGTATTTT.

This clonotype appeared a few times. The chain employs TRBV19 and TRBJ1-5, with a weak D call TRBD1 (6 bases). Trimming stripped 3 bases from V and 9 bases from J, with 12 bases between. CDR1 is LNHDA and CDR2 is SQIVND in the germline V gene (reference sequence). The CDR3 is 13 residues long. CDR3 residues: CASSIGGAGPQHF. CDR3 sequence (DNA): TGTGCCAGTAGTATTGGGGGCGCGGGGCCCCAGCATTTT.

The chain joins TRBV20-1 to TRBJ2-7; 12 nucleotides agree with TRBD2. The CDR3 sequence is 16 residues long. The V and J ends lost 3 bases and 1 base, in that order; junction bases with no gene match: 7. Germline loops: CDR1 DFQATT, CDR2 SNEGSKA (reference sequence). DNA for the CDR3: TGCAGTGCTAGTCTAGCGGGAGGGCCCAGTTCCTACGAGCAGTACTTC. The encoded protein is CSASLAGGPSSYEQYF.

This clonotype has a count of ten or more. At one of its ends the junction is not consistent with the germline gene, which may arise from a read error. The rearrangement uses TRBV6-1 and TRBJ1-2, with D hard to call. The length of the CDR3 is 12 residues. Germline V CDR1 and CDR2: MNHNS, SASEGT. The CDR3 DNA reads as TGTGCCAGCAGTGAAGCTTATCCGGGTTCCGCCTTC. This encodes CASSEAYPGSAF.

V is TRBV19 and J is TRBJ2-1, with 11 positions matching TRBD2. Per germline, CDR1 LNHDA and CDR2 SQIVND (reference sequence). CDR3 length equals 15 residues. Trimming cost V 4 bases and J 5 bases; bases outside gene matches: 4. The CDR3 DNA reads TGTGCCAGTAGTAAGACTAGCGGGGAGAACAATGAGCAGTTCTTC. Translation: CASSKTSGENNEQFF.

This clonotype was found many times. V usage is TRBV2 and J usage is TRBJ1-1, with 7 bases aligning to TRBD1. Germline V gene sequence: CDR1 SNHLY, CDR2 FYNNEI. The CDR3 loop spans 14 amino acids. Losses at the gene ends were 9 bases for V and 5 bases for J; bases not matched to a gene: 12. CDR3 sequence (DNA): TGTGCCAGAGGGGGAAGGGGGCAAAGAACTGAAGCTTTCTTT. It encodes CARGGRGQRTEAFF.

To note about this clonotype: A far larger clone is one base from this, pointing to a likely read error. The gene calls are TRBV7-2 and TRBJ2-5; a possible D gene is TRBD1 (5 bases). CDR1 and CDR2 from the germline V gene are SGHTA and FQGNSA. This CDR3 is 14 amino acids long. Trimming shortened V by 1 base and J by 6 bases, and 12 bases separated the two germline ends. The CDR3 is CASSLGGAVQTQYF. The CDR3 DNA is TGTGCCAGCAGCTTAGGGGGCGCGGTGCAGACCCAGTACTTC.

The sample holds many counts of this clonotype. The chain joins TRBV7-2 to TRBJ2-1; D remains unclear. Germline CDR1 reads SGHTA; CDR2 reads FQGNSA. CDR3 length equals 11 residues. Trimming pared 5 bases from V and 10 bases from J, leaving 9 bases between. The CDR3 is CASSPYQEQFF. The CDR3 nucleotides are TGTGCCAGCAGCCCCTATCAGGAGCAGTTCTTC.

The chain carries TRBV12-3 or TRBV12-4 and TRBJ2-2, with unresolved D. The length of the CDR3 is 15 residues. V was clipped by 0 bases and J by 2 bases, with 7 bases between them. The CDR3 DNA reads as TGTGCCAGCAGTTTAGCGGCCGGAAACACCGGGGAGCTGTTTTTT. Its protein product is CASSLAAGNTGELFF.

In DNA, the CDR3 is TGCAGTGGGTTGAGTAAATATGGCTACACCTTC. Protein: CSGLSKYGYTF. The V gene is TRBV20-1, the J gene TRBJ1-2, with D uncertain. V was cut by 7 bases and J by 5 bases, with 11 bases left in between. The CDR3 runs 11 residues. Looked up from germline, CDR1 is DFQATT and CDR2 is SNEGSKA (reference sequence).

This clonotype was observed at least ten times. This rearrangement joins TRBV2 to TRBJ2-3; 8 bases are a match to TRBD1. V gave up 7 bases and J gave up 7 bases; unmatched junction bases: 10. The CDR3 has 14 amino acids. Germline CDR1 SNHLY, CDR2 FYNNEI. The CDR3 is CASNTGGNMNTQYF. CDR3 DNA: TGTGCCAGCAACACAGGGGGGAACATGAATACGCAGTATTTT.

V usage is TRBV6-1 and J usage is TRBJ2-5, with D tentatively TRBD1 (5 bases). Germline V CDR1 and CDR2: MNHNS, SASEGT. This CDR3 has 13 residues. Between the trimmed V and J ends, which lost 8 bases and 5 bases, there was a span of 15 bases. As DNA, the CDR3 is TGTGCCAGCCAGGTTTCGCCAGGGGAGACCCAGTACTTC. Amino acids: CASQVSPGETQYF.

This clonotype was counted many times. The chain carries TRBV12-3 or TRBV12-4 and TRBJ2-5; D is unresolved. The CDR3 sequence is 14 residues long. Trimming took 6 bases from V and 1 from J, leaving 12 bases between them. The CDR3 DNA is TGTGCCAGCAGCCCCAGAGCTATCCAAGAGACCCAGTACTTC. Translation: CASSPRAIQETQYF.

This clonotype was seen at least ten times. The CDR3 reads CASSQLFGPNNEQFF. The CDR3 DNA reads as TGTGCCAGCTCACAGCTATTCGGACCCAACAATGAGCAGTTCTTC. The J gene is TRBJ2-1, the V gene TRBV18; no firm D call. The CDR3 has 15 amino acids. CDR1 is KGHSH, CDR2 LQKENI, per germline. Trimming cost V 4 bases and J 5 bases, with 15 bases left between them.

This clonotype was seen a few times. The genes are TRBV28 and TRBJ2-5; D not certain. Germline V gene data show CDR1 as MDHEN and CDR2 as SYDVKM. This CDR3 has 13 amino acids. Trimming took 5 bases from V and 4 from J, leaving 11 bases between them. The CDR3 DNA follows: TGTGCCAGCAGTGCCCCAGGTTTAGAGACCCAGTACTTC. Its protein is CASSAPGLETQYF.

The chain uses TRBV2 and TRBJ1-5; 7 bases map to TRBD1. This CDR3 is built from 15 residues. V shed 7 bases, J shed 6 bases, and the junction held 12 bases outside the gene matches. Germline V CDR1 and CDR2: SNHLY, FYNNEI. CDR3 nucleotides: TGTGCCAGCAACCCAGGGGGAGGACCCAGTCAGCCCCAGCATTTT. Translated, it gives CASNPGGGPSQPQHF.

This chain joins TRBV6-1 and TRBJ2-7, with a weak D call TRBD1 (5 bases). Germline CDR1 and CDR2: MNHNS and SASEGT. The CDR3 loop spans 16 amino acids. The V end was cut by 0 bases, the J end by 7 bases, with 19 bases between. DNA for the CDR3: TGTGCCAGCAGTGAAGCGCAGGCAGGGTGGGCGTATGAGCAGTACTTC. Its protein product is CASSEAQAGWAYEQYF.